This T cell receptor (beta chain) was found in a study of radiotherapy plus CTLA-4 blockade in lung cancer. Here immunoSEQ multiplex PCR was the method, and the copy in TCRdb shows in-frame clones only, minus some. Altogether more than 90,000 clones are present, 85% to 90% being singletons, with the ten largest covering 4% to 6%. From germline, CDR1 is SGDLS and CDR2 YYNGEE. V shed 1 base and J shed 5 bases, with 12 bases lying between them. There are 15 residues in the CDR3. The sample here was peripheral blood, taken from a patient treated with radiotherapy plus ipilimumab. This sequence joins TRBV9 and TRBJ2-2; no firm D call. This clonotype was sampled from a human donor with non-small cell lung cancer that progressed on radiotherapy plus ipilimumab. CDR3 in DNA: TGTGCCAGCAGCGTACGGCCAGAAGGGACCGGGGAGCTGTTTTTT. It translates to CASSVRPEGTGELFF.